The 22 T cell receptor beta chains given below trace back to one sample, sequenced in a study of CD8+CD57+ T cells in acquired aplastic anemia. Genomic DNA templated the TCR beta VDJ and CDR3 profiling. Each CDR3 protein gets one entry after TCRdb re-called the reads with MiXCR. The repertoire holds about 220,000 distinct CDR3 sequences, with 30% to 35% as singletons. Sample: sorted CD4+, CD8+, or CD8+CD57+ T cells (not recorded which) from PBMCs. The source is a human donor in good health, serving as a control.

This clonotype appeared many times. The V and J genes are TRBV13 and TRBJ2-1, with unresolved D. Germline values: CDR1 PRHDT, CDR2 FYEKMQ (reference sequence). The CDR3 runs to 11 residues. Trimming took off 5 bases at V and 10 bases at J, with 9 bases between the two ends. CDR3 region: CASSLEVEQFF. CDR3 DNA sequence: TGTGCCAGCAGCCTAGAGGTGGAGCAGTTCTTC.

Details on this clonotype: A read error may produce the germline difference seen at one junction end. The chain carries TRBV25-1 and TRBJ1-4; tentatively, D is TRBD1 (5 bases). The CDR3 is 16 amino acids. In germline, CDR1 is MGHDK, CDR2 SYGVNS. The CDR3 here is CASSSRSWTTNGKLFF. The CDR3 DNA reads as TGTGCCAGCAGCTCCCGGTCCTGGACAACTAATGGAAAACTGTTTTTT.

This clonotype has at least ten counts. The gene calls are TRBV7-9 and TRBJ2-7, with 10 bases identical to TRBD1. The J segment lost 4 bases and the V segment lost 5 bases, leaving 17 bases of the junction unmatched. Germline CDR1 and CDR2: SEHNR and FQNEAQ (reference sequence). This CDR3 has 18 amino acids. The CDR3 protein is CASSGRPGQGSLGYEQYF. The CDR3 bases are TGTGCCAGCAGCGGCCGCCCGGGACAGGGGAGCTTAGGGTACGAGCAGTACTTC.

Worth noting for this clonotype: This could be a read error, since a much larger clone is one nucleotide away. The chain links TRBV19 to TRBJ2-4; D might be TRBD2 (5 bases). V lost 6 bases to trimming and J lost 0 bases, with 9 bases between them. Per germline, CDR1 LNHDA and CDR2 SQIVND (reference sequence). The CDR3 length is 14 residues. CDR3 DNA sequence: TGTGCCAGTAGGCAGGAGGCAGCCAAAAACATTCAGTACTTC. Translated, it gives CASRQEAAKNIQYF.

This clonotype appeared once. The chain is built from TRBV6-1 and TRBJ2-7, with TRBD2 matching 7 bases. V shed 3 bases, J shed 3 bases, and the junction held 14 bases outside the gene matches. This CDR3 comprises 17 residues. Germline V CDR1 and CDR2: MNHNS, SASEGT. CDR3 DNA: TGTGCCAGCAGTGAGCGGGGATATGGCGGGGGAATCTACGAGCAGTACGTC. It codes for CASSERGYGGGIYEQYV.

Remarks on this clonotype: This could be a read error, since a much larger clone is one nucleotide away. V is TRBV5-1 and J is TRBJ1-1; the D is unclear. Per germline, CDR1 SGHRS and CDR2 YFSETQ. This CDR3 is built from 13 residues. The V gene lost 4 bases and the J gene lost 7 bases, with 14 bases spanning the gap. The CDR3 spells CASSPQVDIEAFF. The CDR3 DNA sequence: TGCGCCAGCAGCCCGCAGGTTGACATTGAAGCTTTCTTT.

The chain links TRBV7-8 to TRBJ2-5, with 11 bases lining up with TRBD2. The V segment lost 3 bases and the J segment 5 bases; nucleotides outside the gene matches: 17. This CDR3 is built from 19 residues. Per germline, CDR1 SGHVS and CDR2 FQNEAQ. The CDR3 here is CASSLPRTSGQKQGETQYF. CDR3 nucleotides: TGTGCCAGCAGCTTGCCCAGGACTAGCGGGCAAAAACAGGGGGAGACCCAGTACTTC.

The chain employs TRBV5-1 and TRBJ1-2, with 7 bases identical to TRBD1. Germline lookup yields CDR1 SGHRS and CDR2 YFSETQ. The CDR3 extends over 14 amino acids. Trimming cost V 5 bases and J 4 bases; bases outside gene matches: 8. The CDR3 region is CASSTGAAGYGYTF. In DNA, the CDR3 is TGCGCCAGCAGTACAGGGGCCGCCGGCTATGGCTACACCTTC.

This rearrangement joins TRBV2 to TRBJ2-7, with 11 bases matching TRBD2. This CDR3 is 13 amino acids long. Germline CDR1 is SNHLY and CDR2 is FYNNEI. Trimming took 10 bases from V and 3 from J; bases not matched to a gene: 5. The CDR3 bases are TGTGCCATCACTAGCGGGAGTCTCTACGAGCAGTACTTC. Amino acid sequence: CAITSGSLYEQYF.

This clonotype was seen only a few times. V is TRBV4-2 and J is TRBJ2-5, with 7 positions matching TRBD1. The CDR3 has 15 amino acids. Germline trimming cut 3 bases from V and 1 base from J; bases unmatched to any gene: 5. Per the germline V gene, CDR1 is LGHNA and CDR2 is YNFKEQ. DNA of the CDR3: TGTGCCAGCAGCCAGGCCGGGACAGCCCAAGAGACCCAGTACTTC. It specifies CASSQAGTAQETQYF.

The chain links TRBV30 to TRBJ1-2; D is unclear. The CDR3 spans 16 residues. The germline V gene encodes CDR1 GTSNPN and CDR2 SVGIG (reference sequence). V gave up 2 bases and J gave up 4 bases, with 20 bases separating them. The CDR3 nucleotides read TGTGCCTGGAGTAATATGCGTATGGGGTTTCGCTATGGCTACACCTTC. It specifies CAWSNMRMGFRYGYTF.

This chain connects TRBV12-3 or TRBV12-4 to TRBJ2-7, with a tentative D call TRBD2 (5 bases). CDR3 length: 16 amino acids. Trimming removed 3 bases from V and 4 bases from J, with 19 bases in between. CDR3 sequence (DNA): TGTGCCAGCAGTTTTTTGGGAGCCAACCCACTGTACGAGCAGTACTTC. This translates into CASSFLGANPLYEQYF.

In regard to this clonotype: A junction boundary mismatches the germline segment, possibly from a read error. The chain couples TRBV4-1 to TRBJ2-5, with TRBD2 identical over 13 bases. This CDR3 contains 17 residues. Germline CDR1 is MGHRA and CDR2 is YSYEKL. CDR3 sequence reads: CASSLSTSGGAWETQYF. For the CDR3, the DNA is TGCGCCAGCAGCCTATCAACTAGCGGGGGGGCTTGGGAGACCCAGTACTTT.

Comments on this clonotype: Relative to the germline gene, one junction end is altered; a read error may explain this. The chain carries TRBV6-2 or TRBV6-3 and TRBJ2-5; the D is unclear. Germline V gene sequence: CDR1 MNHEY, CDR2 SVGEGT. This CDR3 comprises 12 residues. The CDR3 is CAGSYFGETQYF. The CDR3 DNA sequence: TGTGCCGGCAGTTACTTCGGAGAGACCCAGTACTTC.

The chain uses TRBV6-5 and TRBJ1-1; possibly TRBD1 for D (6 bases). V was clipped by 6 bases and J by 0 bases, with 11 bases between them. This CDR3 is built from 14 residues. Germline values: CDR1 MNHEY, CDR2 SVGAGI. The CDR3 sequence is CASSLGGVNTEAFF. Written as DNA, the CDR3 is TGTGCCAGCAGCCTAGGGGGGGTGAACACTGAAGCTTTCTTT.

This clonotype occurred many times. The chain couples TRBV11-2 to TRBJ2-7; no clear D gene. The CDR3 has 14 amino acids. Between the trimmed V and J ends, which lost 1 base and 3 bases, there was a span of 10 bases. CDR1 is SGHAT, CDR2 FQNNGV, per germline. The CDR3 DNA follows: TGTGCCAGCAGCTTAGTGCCAAATCACTACGAGCAGTACTTC. It codes for CASSLVPNHYEQYF.

This clonotype was picked up many times. The chain combines TRBV2 with TRBJ1-6; 9 nucleotides line up with TRBD1. The V segment lost 8 bases and the J segment 6 bases; nucleotides outside the gene matches: 2. Germline CDR1 and CDR2: SNHLY and FYNNEI. The CDR3 is 13 amino acids. The CDR3 loop is CASRQGGNSPLHF. The CDR3 nucleotides are TGTGCCAGCCGACAGGGGGGTAATTCACCCCTCCACTTT.

This clonotype showed up just a few times. This chain links TRBV20-1 with TRBJ1-3; tentative D call: TRBD1 (5 bases). V lost 1 base and J lost 1, with 14 bases in between. Germline assignment: CDR1 DFQATT and CDR2 SNEGSKA (reference sequence). CDR3 length equals 16 residues. CDR3: CSARVSGGVSGNTIYF. In DNA form, the CDR3 reads TGCAGTGCTAGAGTCTCGGGGGGTGTTTCTGGAAACACCATATATTTT.

In this sample, this clonotype turned up many times. The chain carries TRBV7-2 and TRBJ2-7; the D is unclear. The V gene's germline CDR1 is SGHTA and CDR2 FQGNSA. The CDR3 has 13 residues. Trimming pared 1 base from V and 4 bases from J, leaving 8 bases between. CDR3 bases: TGTGCCAGCAGCTTAGTGCGTAGTTACGAGCAGTACTTC. Translating it yields CASSLVRSYEQYF.

The table lists this clonotype with many counts. V usage is TRBV25-1 and J usage is TRBJ1-5; a possible D gene is TRBD1 (5 bases). Trimming cost V 1 base and J 4 bases, with 17 bases left between them. CDR3 length: 17 residues. Per the germline V gene, CDR1 is MGHDK and CDR2 is SYGVNS. CDR3 loop: CASSESGAGWENQPQHF. CDR3 DNA sequence: TGTGCCAGCAGTGAATCGGGCGCAGGGTGGGAGAATCAGCCCCAGCATTTT.

In its sample, this clonotype was seen once. A junction end diverges from the germline sequence, so it may reflect a read error. The J gene is TRBJ2-5, the V gene TRBV2; 11 bases are a match to TRBD2. In germline, CDR1 is SNHLY, CDR2 FYNNEI. CDR3 length: 15 residues. Here the CDR3 DNA reads TGTGCCAGCAGTGAAGCTAGCGGGGGGGAAGAGACTCAGTACTTT. Protein: CASSEASGGEETQYF.

In the case of this clonotype: A read error is likely, as this CDR3 ends without the conserved phenylalanine or tryptophan. The chain joins TRBV7-2 to TRBJ2-6, with D uncertain. CDR3 length: 13 residues. Germline values: CDR1 SGHTA, CDR2 FQGNSA. The CDR3 sequence: CASQLPGANVLTL. As DNA, the CDR3 is TGTGCGAGCCAACTACCCGGGGCCAACGTCCTGACTCTC.